One sample yielded the 28 T cell receptor beta chains listed below, sequenced in a study of regulatory and conventional T cells in RAG deficiency. Data came from immunoSEQ multiplex PCR; TCRdb stores just in-frame clones and leaves some out. The sample lists more than 35,000 clones, over 80% occurring once. The sorted conventional CD4+ T cells were CD25-low and CD127-high, with genomic DNA sequenced. The sample also formed part of further work on regulatory T cells. In that study: Primers: 52 TRBV forward and 13 TRBJ reverse.

Sequenced material: CD4+ effector T cells sorted from blood. These TCRs come from a human donor in good health.

The chain couples TRBV5-4 to TRBJ1-6, with D possibly TRBD1 on 6 matching bases. The length of the CDR3 is 15 residues. The germline gives CDR1 SGHNT, CDR2 YYREEE (reference sequence). Trimming removed 4 bases at V and 5 bases at J, with 13 bases between. The CDR3 is CASSKGQLDNSPLHF. Written as DNA, the CDR3 is TGTGCCAGCAGCAAAGGACAGCTTGATAATTCACCCCTCCACTTT.

The chain recombines TRBV18 with TRBJ2-6; 7 nucleotides line up with TRBD1. The CDR3 spans 17 residues. Germline CDR1 and CDR2: KGHSH and LQKENI. The junction had 12 bases not matched to a gene; V was cut back by 6 bases and J by 4 bases. The DNA for the CDR3 is TGTGCCAGCTCGCGCCGAGGGGGCATCGACGGGGCCAACGTCCTGACTTTC. This sequence encodes CASSRRGGIDGANVLTF.

The chain couples TRBV30 to TRBJ1-1, with D tentatively TRBD1 (5 bases). With 7 bases removed from V and 11 bases from J, the gap between germline ends came to 17 bases. The germline gives CDR1 GTSNPN, CDR2 SVGIG (reference sequence). The CDR3 has 11 amino acids. CDR3 in amino acids: CAFPVGPGAFF. The DNA for the CDR3 is TGTGCCTTCCCGGTGGGGCCAGGGGCTTTCTTT.

The chain carries TRBV5-6 and TRBJ1-2; no reliable D call. V dropped 2 bases and J dropped 2 bases, with 13 bases sitting between them. The CDR3 length is 15 residues. Germline-derived CDR1 and CDR2 are SGHDT and YYEEEE. CDR3 residues: CASSFINMGNYGYTF. In DNA, the CDR3 is TGTGCCAGCAGCTTTATCAATATGGGGAACTATGGCTACACCTTC.

V and J are TRBV5-1 and TRBJ2-5; 9 nucleotides agree with TRBD2. Germline trimming cut 3 bases from V and 0 bases from J; bases unmatched to any gene: 3. The CDR3 runs to 15 residues. Germline assignment: CDR1 SGHRS and CDR2 YFSETQ. The CDR3 nucleotides are TGCGCCAGCAGCTCGGGACTAGCTGACCAAGAGACCCAGTACTTC. Its protein product is CASSSGLADQETQYF.

The J gene is TRBJ2-5, the V gene TRBV10-3; perhaps TRBD1 as D (6 bases). Germline values: CDR1 ENHRY, CDR2 SYGVKD. This CDR3 has 13 residues. V was shortened by 3 bases and J by 5 bases, with 10 bases between the two germline ends. The CDR3 coding sequence is TGTGCCATCAGTGAAGGACAGCGGGAGACCCAGTACTTC. It yields the protein CAISEGQRETQYF.

The genes are TRBV20-1 and TRBJ2-3, with D perhaps matching TRBD2 (5 bases). Trimming took off 3 bases at V and 6 bases at J, with 7 bases between the two ends. The CDR3 consists of 11 residues. Looked up from germline, CDR1 is DFQATT and CDR2 is SNEGSKA (reference sequence). CDR3 coding DNA: TGCAGTGCTAGGCGGGCGGATACGCAGTATTTT. Protein: CSARRADTQYF.

The rearrangement joins TRBV10-3 to TRBJ1-6; D unresolved. This CDR3 is 14 amino acids long. Looked up from germline, CDR1 is ENHRY and CDR2 is SYGVKD. With 6 bases removed from V and 5 bases from J, the gap between germline ends came to 11 bases. CDR3 in DNA: TGTGCCATCAGGCCGGGCATTGATAATTCACCCCTCCACTTT. This encodes CAIRPGIDNSPLHF.

This chain connects TRBV18 to TRBJ2-3; D remains unclear. The V gene's germline CDR1 is KGHSH and CDR2 LQKENI. The CDR3 consists of 11 residues. Trimming left V 5 bases short and J 2 bases short, with 2 bases between. CDR3 nucleotide sequence: TGTGCCAGCTCATACACAGATACGCAGTATTTT. This codes for CASSYTDTQYF.

In this sample, this clone turned up a few times. The V and J genes are TRBV5-1 and TRBJ1-1; D gene unclear. The V end lost 0 bases, the J end lost 1 base, and 10 bases lay between the germline ends. The CDR3 runs 15 residues. CDR1 is SGHRS and CDR2 is YFSETQ in the germline V gene. The CDR3 region is CASSLVPGRNTEAFF. In DNA form, the CDR3 reads TGCGCCAGCAGCTTGGTGCCGGGGAGGAACACTGAAGCTTTCTTT.

DNA of the CDR3: TGTGCCAGTAGTATTTGGGGTTTCGACTATGGCTACACCTTC. Translation: CASSIWGFDYGYTF. The genes are TRBV19 and TRBJ1-2, with D uncertain. Deletions cut 3 bases from V and 3 bases from J, with 11 bases between. Per germline, CDR1 LNHDA and CDR2 SQIVND (reference sequence). This CDR3 has 14 residues.

CDR3 sequence: CASRPDWGAYEQYF. In DNA form, the CDR3 reads TGTGCCAGCAGACCCGACTGGGGGGCCTACGAGCAGTACTTC. This chain uses TRBV6-1 with TRBJ2-7; perhaps TRBD2 as D (6 bases). Between the trimmed V and J ends, which lost 6 bases and 2 bases, there was a span of 14 bases. Germline CDR1 MNHNS, CDR2 SASEGT. The length of the CDR3 is 14 residues.

This chain connects TRBV25-1 to TRBJ2-1; 13 positions agree with TRBD2. The CDR3 is 17 amino acids. Unmatched junction bases numbered 5, after V lost 5 bases and J lost 1 base. Germline CDR1 reads MGHDK; CDR2 reads SYGVNS. CDR3 amino acids: CASSYGTSGDSYNEQFF. The CDR3 DNA follows: TGTGCCAGCAGTTACGGGACTAGCGGGGATTCCTACAATGAGCAGTTCTTC.

The chain carries TRBV6-1 and TRBJ2-7; D may match TRBD1 or TRBD2 (5 bases each). The CDR3 runs 20 residues. The V end was cut by 1 base, the J end by 4 bases, with 29 bases between. The germline CDR1 and CDR2 sequences are MNHNS and SASEGT. The CDR3 nucleotides are TGTGCCAGCAGTGAAGATCTCTGGGGGTATGGACGGGAACAACAGTACGAGCAGTACTTC. Amino acid sequence: CASSEDLWGYGREQQYEQYF.

This chain links TRBV9 with TRBJ2-1, with unresolved D. The length of the CDR3 is 14 residues. CDR1 is SGDLS and CDR2 is YYNGEE in the germline V gene. The V gene lost 0 bases and the J gene lost 9 bases, with 13 bases spanning the gap. In nucleotides, the CDR3 is TGTGCCAGCAGCGTAGCTGTGATCTCGGGTGAGCAGTTCTTC. Translated, it gives CASSVAVISGEQFF. The variable domain in full, with the rest retrieved from reference TRBV9 and TRBJ2-1, is DSGVTQTPKHLITATGQRVTLRCSPRSGDLSVYWYQQSLDQGLQFLIQYYNGEERAKGNILERFSAQQFPDLHSELNLSSLELGDSALYFCASSVAVISGEQFFGPGTRLTVL.

The chain uses TRBV14 and TRBJ2-3; TRBD2 matches 8 bases. Per the germline V gene, CDR1 is SGHDN and CDR2 is FVKESK. The trim removed 1 base at V and 4 bases at J, leaving 7 bases unmatched. The CDR3 loop spans 16 amino acids. DNA of the CDR3: TGTGCCAGCAGCCAAGCCTCTGGACTAGCCCCAGATACGCAGTATTTT. It encodes CASSQASGLAPDTQYF.

The CDR3 sequence: CASRSGRLYEQYF. The CDR3 DNA is TGTGCCAGCCGTTCGGGACGGCTCTACGAGCAGTACTTC. This sequence joins TRBV6-1 and TRBJ2-7, with D perhaps matching TRBD1 or TRBD2 (5 bases each). This CDR3 has 13 amino acids. Germline CDR1 reads MNHNS; CDR2 reads SASEGT. Trimming cost V 8 bases and J 3 bases, with 14 bases left between them.

The chain employs TRBV19 and TRBJ1-4; D gene uncertain. The CDR3 runs to 14 residues. From germline, CDR1 is LNHDA and CDR2 SQIVND (reference sequence). V lost 3 bases to trimming and J lost 3 bases, with 8 bases between them. CDR3 sequence (DNA): TGTGCCAGTAGTATCCTCGGAGCTAATGAAAAACTGTTTTTT. It is translated as CASSILGANEKLFF.

The chain links TRBV5-1 to TRBJ1-1; D might be TRBD1 (5 bases). Germline lookup yields CDR1 SGHRS and CDR2 YFSETQ. The CDR3 runs 12 residues. Between the trimmed V and J ends, which lost 4 bases and 4 bases, there was a span of 8 bases. CDR3 bases: TGCGCCAGCAGCCCGCAGGGCACTGAAGCTTTCTTT. This sequence encodes CASSPQGTEAFF.

The chain is built from TRBV9 and TRBJ2-2, with 10 bases matching TRBD2. Trimming cost V 0 bases and J 6 bases; bases outside gene matches: 11. This CDR3 has 18 residues. Germline assignment: CDR1 SGDLS and CDR2 YYNGEE. The CDR3 nucleotides read TGTGCCAGCAGCGTAGCTATAGGGACGACTAGCGGGTCCGGGGAGCTGTTTTTT. This translates into CASSVAIGTTSGSGELFF.

This chain connects TRBV7-2 to TRBJ1-3, with D uncertain. Germline V lookup: CDR1 SGHTA, CDR2 FQGNSA. The V end lost 4 bases, the J end lost 7 bases, and 8 bases lay between the germline ends. This CDR3 is built from 12 residues. Here the CDR3 DNA reads TGTGCCAGCAGCTCCAGGACGAACACCATATATTTT. Its translation is CASSSRTNTIYF.

The J gene is TRBJ1-2, the V gene TRBV9; no reliable D call. CDR3 length: 13 residues. Germline-derived CDR1 and CDR2 are SGDLS and YYNGEE. V was shortened by 0 bases and J by 8 bases, with 11 bases between the two germline ends. This chain's CDR3 is CASSVGGERGYTF. The CDR3 nucleotides read TGTGCCAGCAGCGTAGGAGGTGAGAGGGGCTACACCTTC.

This chain uses TRBV27 with TRBJ2-1; 9 nucleotides align to TRBD2. This CDR3 contains 16 residues. The germline gives CDR1 MNHEY, CDR2 SMNVEV (reference sequence). V trimming: 2 bases; J trimming: 16 bases; junction bases outside the gene matches: 18. The CDR3 here is CASSLQTGLARERKFF. The CDR3 coding sequence is TGTGCCAGCAGTTTACAAACGGGACTAGCCCGGGAACGAAAATTCTTC.

This chain connects TRBV19 to TRBJ1-6, with TRBD1 matching 9 bases. Germline loops: CDR1 LNHDA, CDR2 SQIVND (reference sequence). V trimming: 5 bases; J trimming: 10 bases; junction bases outside the gene matches: 6. The CDR3 runs 14 residues. The CDR3 spells CASSLGQGGSPLHF. For the CDR3, the DNA is TGTGCCAGTAGTCTGGGACAGGGAGGGTCACCCCTCCACTTT. Supplemented by reference TRBV19 and TRBJ1-6, the full variable domain reads DGGITQSPKYLFRKEGQNVTLSCEQNLNHDAMYWYRQDPGQGLRLIYYSQIVNDFQKGDIAEGYSVSREKKESFPLTVTSAQKNPTAFYLCASSLGQGGSPLHFGNGTRLTVT.

The rearrangement uses TRBV6-6 and TRBJ1-5; TRBD1 aligns across 7 bases. In germline, CDR1 is MNHNY, CDR2 SVGAGI (reference sequence). V dropped 8 bases and J dropped 2; count of bases not matched to a gene: 6. The length of the CDR3 is 14 residues. CDR3 in DNA: TGTGCCAGCGCCGCAGGGGGAGGCAATCAGCCCCAGCATTTT. This encodes CASAAGGGNQPQHF.

The chain uses TRBV18 and TRBJ2-1; possible D gene TRBD1, 6 bases. Germline V gene data show CDR1 as KGHSH and CDR2 as LQKENI. The V end was cut by 4 bases, the J end by 7 bases, with 17 bases between. This CDR3 spans 15 amino acids. CDR3 in DNA: TGTGCCAGCTCACGAAGACAGGACCAGGGGAATGAGCAGTTCTTC. Translating it yields CASSRRQDQGNEQFF.

The chain has TRBV11-3 and TRBJ2-1, with a tentative D call TRBD2 (6 bases). Germline V CDR1 and CDR2: SGHNT, YENEEA. Trimming removed 6 bases at V and 5 bases at J, with 14 bases between. The length of the CDR3 is 14 residues. CDR3 nucleotides: TGTGCCAGCAGGGGGCAGGGAGGAAACAATGAGCAGTTCTTC. Translating it yields CASRGQGGNNEQFF.

The chain recombines TRBV6-5 with TRBJ2-7; D is unclear. V was trimmed by 0 bases and J by 5 bases, leaving 2 bases between them. From germline, CDR1 is MNHEY and CDR2 SVGAGI. This CDR3 is 11 amino acids long. CDR3 in DNA: TGTGCCAGCAGTTACTCGAACGAGCAGTACTTC. Amino acids: CASSYSNEQYF.